A selection of T cell receptor beta chains follows, all from one sample in a study of shared clonotypes between healthy human individuals. Clones were sequenced by immunoSEQ multiplex PCR, and TCRdb holds only the in-frame ones, with some missing. The top ten clones hold approximately 0.3% of a sample with approximately 350,000 clones, about 96% of them seen once. Sequenced material: memory CD8+ T cells sorted from blood. These receptors were obtained from a man aged 30 to 39 in good health. Both conserved end residues are part of each CDR3. The order of the fields is V gene, clone size, J gene, CDR3 length, D gene, CDR3 protein, CDR3 DNA. D genes are given only for firm matches. Expanded clones get a size class; other rows say once, few or many, or leave the size out.

>TRBV19|.|TRBJ2-1|17|TRBD2
CASSIMDSGSSYNEQFF
TGTGCCAGTAGTATTATGGATAGCGGGAGCTCCTACAATGAGCAGTTCTTC
>TRBV5-1|.|TRBJ1-2|12|TRBD1
CASSTGTGGYTF
TGCGCCAGCAGCACGGGGACAGGGGGCTACACCTTC
>TRBV5-6|few|TRBJ2-2|14|.
CASSLGQYTGELFF
TGTGCCAGCAGCTTGGGACAGTACACCGGGGAGCTGTTTTTT
>TRBV5-5|.|TRBJ1-1|15|.
CASSLVPAGNTEAFF
TGTGCCAGCAGCTTGGTCCCCGCCGGGAACACTGAAGCTTTCTTT
>TRBV7-2|.|TRBJ2-3|14|TRBD2
CASSLTSGLDTQYF
TGTGCCAGCAGCTTAACTAGCGGGCTAGATACGCAGTATTTT
>TRBV5-1|.|TRBJ1-2|13|.
CASSLSGFAGYTF
TGCGCCAGCAGCTTATCAGGGTTTGCTGGCTACACCTTC
>TRBV27|.|TRBJ1-2|16|.
CASSATLPGGARGYTF
TGTGCCAGCAGCGCAACCCTCCCGGGCGGGGCGCGCGGCTACACCTTC
>TRBV6-6|.|TRBJ1-2|12|.
CASSYNNYGYTF
TGTGCCAGCAGTTACAATAACTATGGCTACACCTTC
>TRBV19|.|TRBJ1-1|13|.
CASSTTGNTEAFF
TGTGCCAGTAGTACCACAGGGAACACTGAAGCTTTCTTT
>TRBV14|.|TRBJ2-7|15|.
CASSQFSGPNPEQYF
TGTGCCAGCAGCCAATTCTCGGGGCCCAACCCCGAGCAGTACTTC
>TRBV28|.|TRBJ1-2|14|.
CASSFTQDLYGYTF
TGTGCCAGCAGTTTTACCCAGGACCTCTATGGCTACACCTTC
>TRBV5-6|once|TRBJ2-7|11|.
CASSSGGEQYF
TGTGCCAGCAGCTCCGGGGGCGAGCAGTACTTC
>TRBV11-2|.|TRBJ2-7|13|.
CASSLTASYEQYF
TGTGCCAGCAGCTTAACCGCCTCCTACGAGCAGTACTTC
>TRBV2|.|TRBJ2-1|14|.
CASRIWDGYNEQFF
TGTGCCAGCAGAATTTGGGACGGGTACAATGAGCAGTTCTTC
>TRBV15|.|TRBJ1-5|17|.
CATSRGPRQASGQPQHF
TGTGCCACCAGCAGAGGACCCCGACAGGCCTCAGGGCAGCCCCAGCATTTT
>TRBV10-3|.|TRBJ2-1|14|.
CAISENGDYNEQFF
TGTGCCATCAGTGAAAATGGAGACTACAATGAGCAGTTCTTC
>TRBV7-2|.|TRBJ2-7|13|TRBD1
CASTRTGPYEQYF
TGTGCCAGCACCCGGACAGGCCCCTACGAGCAGTACTTC
>TRBV6-5|once|TRBJ1-5|13|.
CASTRALNQPQHF
TGTGCCAGCACTAGGGCCCTCAATCAGCCCCAGCATTTT
>TRBV5-1|.|TRBJ1-2|14|.
CASSLDAGSYGYTF
TGCGCCAGCAGCTTGGACGCCGGTTCCTATGGCTACACCTTC
>TRBV27|.|TRBJ2-3|16|TRBD2
CASTRLAGGPTDTQYF
TGTGCCAGCACCAGACTAGCGGGAGGGCCGACAGATACGCAGTATTTT
>TRBV6-1|.|TRBJ2-5|14|.
CASSALAFQETQYF
TGTGCCAGCAGTGCCCTAGCGTTTCAAGAGACCCAGTACTTC
>TRBV15|once|TRBJ2-3|11|.
CATSLTDTQYF
TGTGCCACCAGCCTCACAGATACGCAGTATTTT
>TRBV28|.|TRBJ2-2|15|.
CASSFPLFSGGELFF
TGTGCCAGCAGTTTCCCGCTGTTTTCCGGCGGGGAGCTGTTTTTT
>TRBV5-4|.|TRBJ2-2|19|TRBD2
CASSLVTHSGGPATGELFF
TGTGCCAGCAGCTTGGTCACTCATTCGGGAGGGCCGGCCACCGGGGAGCTGTTTTTT
>TRBV29-1|.|TRBJ2-5|14|TRBD1
CSVARTGNQETQYF
TGCAGCGTCGCGCGGACAGGCAACCAAGAGACCCAGTACTTC
>TRBV6-1|once|TRBJ1-5|18|TRBD1
CASSDRGDRGWSNQPQHF
TGTGCCAGCAGTGATCGGGGAGACAGGGGATGGAGCAATCAGCCCCAGCATTTT
>TRBV29-1|once|TRBJ1-2|11|.
CSSGTNYGYTF
TGCAGCTCCGGGACAAACTATGGCTACACCTTC
>TRBV9|few|TRBJ2-7|15|TRBD1
CASSVTGTGGNEQYF
TGTGCCAGCAGCGTGACCGGGACAGGGGGCAACGAGCAGTACTTC
>TRBV11-2|.|TRBJ1-2|16|TRBD1
CASSQAGGTAFGGYTF
TGTGCCAGCAGCCAAGCCGGAGGGACAGCCTTCGGCGGCTACACCTTC